This TCR beta chain was found in a study of technical replicates of blood from several donors. Germline trimming cut 6 bases from V and 1 base from J; bases unmatched to any gene: 4. CDR1 is MNHNS, CDR2 SASEGT, per germline. This CDR3 spans 14 amino acids. Sequencing was performed with immunoSEQ multiplex PCR; in TCRdb, only in-frame clones are kept and a portion is missing. The table includes tens of thousands of clones, 75% to 95% detected once. The sequence derives from a human donor in good health. The J gene is TRBJ1-1, the V gene TRBV6-1; 8 bases agree with TRBD1. Source material: T cells isolated from PBMCs. As DNA, the CDR3 is TGTGCCAGCAGGAGGGACAGGTGGAACACTGAAGCTTTCTTT. Translating gives CASRRDRWNTEAFF.